Listed here are 14 T cell receptor beta chains from one sample, sequenced in a study of T cell repertoires in cytomegalovirus infection. These receptors lack a known antigen. TCRdb passed the reads through MiXCR, listing each CDR3 protein once. The sample holds some 350,000 distinct CDR3 sequences, roughly 29% seen once. This specimen consisted of cultured PBMCs, obtained from culture after CMV antigen stimulation. Receptor source: a human donor in good health (CMV status not recorded). Some clones in this sample may be carry-over from other donors' samples.

The chain uses TRBV30 and TRBJ2-1; D unclear. This CDR3 comprises 11 residues. With 3 bases removed from V and 8 bases from J, the gap between germline ends came to 8 bases. Germline CDR1 is GTSNPN and CDR2 is SVGIG (reference sequence). The CDR3 nucleotides read TGTGCCTGGAGCGGAGAACATGAGCAGTTCTTC. Translated, it gives CAWSGEHEQFF.

This clonotype appeared a few times. The chain couples TRBV6-2 or TRBV6-3 to TRBJ1-6; 8 nucleotides agree with TRBD1. The trim removed 0 bases at V and 7 bases at J, leaving 11 bases unmatched. In germline, CDR1 is MNHEY, CDR2 SVGEGT. The CDR3 length is 18 residues. The CDR3 reads CASSYSGDRGIRNSPLHF. For the CDR3, the DNA is TGTGCCAGCAGTTACTCGGGAGACAGGGGAATCCGAAATTCACCCCTCCACTTT.

This clonotype was seen a few times. This chain joins TRBV11-2 and TRBJ2-2, with 13 bases identical to TRBD2. CDR1 and CDR2 from the germline V gene are SGHAT and FQNNGV. Trimming cost V 7 bases and J 7 bases; bases outside gene matches: 9. The CDR3 is 16 residues long. This CDR3 is CASTQLAGGPGGELFF. CDR3 DNA sequence: TGTGCCAGCACACAACTAGCGGGGGGGCCAGGCGGGGAGCTGTTTTTT.

This clonotype showed up many times. V usage is TRBV7-2 and J usage is TRBJ1-1; a possible D gene is TRBD1 (5 bases). This CDR3 is built from 11 residues. CDR1 and CDR2 (germline): SGHTA, FQGNSA. The CDR3 spells CGTGVNTEAFF. As DNA, the CDR3 is TGTGGTACAGGTGTGAACACTGAAGCTTTCTTT.

This clonotype has a handful of counts. The chain couples TRBV12-3 or TRBV12-4 to TRBJ1-5, with D maybe TRBD1 (6 bases). The ends were cut back, 8 bases at V and 6 bases at J, with 14 bases in the middle. The CDR3 totals 13 residues. The CDR3 here is CASGEPGAQPQHF. CDR3 bases: TGTGCCAGCGGGGAACCGGGGGCTCAGCCCCAGCATTTT.

The chain recombines TRBV6-1 with TRBJ1-4, with D possibly being TRBD1 (6 bases). CDR3 size: 17 residues. The germline V gene has CDR1 MNHNS and CDR2 SASEGT. The V gene lost 0 bases and the J gene lost 4 bases, with 15 bases spanning the gap. CDR3 protein: CASSEALLGTSNEKLFF. The DNA of the CDR3 is TGTGCCAGCAGTGAAGCGCTTCTCGGGACAAGTAATGAAAAACTGTTTTTT.

CDR3 DNA sequence: TGTGCCAGCAGCTTGCAGGGGGCCTTGATCGAGCAGTACTTC. Protein: CASSLQGALIEQYF. The V call is TRBV5-6, the J call TRBJ2-7; 8 nucleotides match TRBD1. Germline assignment: CDR1 SGHDT and CDR2 YYEEEE. This CDR3 contains 14 residues. V was clipped by 1 base and J by 6 bases; unmatched bases: 6.

This clonotype was recorded at least ten times. This chain uses TRBV11-2 with TRBJ1-6, with D perhaps TRBD1 (5 bases). CDR1 is SGHAT and CDR2 is FQNNGV in the germline V gene. Trimming took off 1 base at V and 7 bases at J, with 17 bases between the two ends. CDR3 size: 17 residues. The CDR3 DNA reads TGTGCCAGCAGCTTAGTGGCCTGGGACTCGGAGAATTCACCCCTCCACTTT. Its protein product is CASSLVAWDSENSPLHF.

This clonotype has a handful of counts. This chain joins TRBV27 and TRBJ2-7, with TRBD2 matching over 7 bases. The CDR3 length is 13 residues. Germline CDR1 is MNHEY and CDR2 is SMNVEV (reference sequence). J gave up 4 bases and V 5 bases, and 5 bases lay outside the gene matches. CDR3 loop: CASSQREGYEQYF. In DNA, the CDR3 is TGTGCCAGCAGTCAAAGGGAGGGGTACGAGCAGTACTTC.

Ten or more counts support this clonotype. The V call is TRBV4-2, the J call TRBJ1-2; the D gene is possibly TRBD1 (5 bases). Trimming took 4 bases from V and 4 from J, leaving 19 bases between them. The germline CDR1 and CDR2 sequences are LGHNA and YNFKEQ. The CDR3 has 16 residues. This CDR3 reads CASSPSGTAGAYGYTF. The CDR3 coding sequence is TGTGCCAGCAGCCCTTCTGGGACGGCAGGAGCCTATGGCTACACCTTC.

The CDR3 DNA reads as TGTGCCAGCAGCCTAGGTTGGCAGACAGATACGCAGTATTTT. Translated, it gives CASSLGWQTDTQYF. The chain combines TRBV14 with TRBJ2-3; D remains ambiguous. The V gene's germline CDR1 is SGHDN and CDR2 FVKESK. With 4 bases removed from V and 3 bases from J, the gap between germline ends came to 11 bases. The CDR3 has 14 residues.

This chain joins TRBV6-8 and TRBJ2-5; weak D call: TRBD1 (6 bases). Deletions cut 0 bases from V and 2 bases from J, with 10 bases between. The germline CDR1 and CDR2 sequences are MNHGY and SAAAGT. The CDR3 has 15 amino acids. CDR3 coding DNA: TGTGCCAGCAGTTACTCAACAGGGATTCAAGAGACCCAGTACTTC. It yields the protein CASSYSTGIQETQYF.

The V call is TRBV19, the J call TRBJ1-5; tentatively, D is TRBD1 (6 bases). The CDR3 extends over 19 amino acids. Trimming removed 5 bases at V and 0 bases at J, with 23 bases between. From germline, CDR1 is LNHDA and CDR2 SQIVND (reference sequence). CDR3 bases: TGTGCCAGTAGTCCCTGGGCAGGGGCAGTAAGTTATAGCAATCAGCCCCAGCATTTT. Translation: CASSPWAGAVSYSNQPQHF.

This clonotype has at least ten counts. V is TRBV6-1 and J is TRBJ1-1; D uncertain. V gave up 6 bases and J gave up 4 bases, with 12 bases separating them. This CDR3 region has 13 residues. Germline values: CDR1 MNHNS, CDR2 SASEGT. Written as DNA, the CDR3 is TGTGCCAGCAGCCTCGACGGGTTCACTGAAGCTTTCTTT. Protein product: CASSLDGFTEAFF.